This TCR beta chain was sequenced in a study of technical replicates of blood from a handful of donors. Per the germline V gene, CDR1 is SNHLY and CDR2 is FYNNEI. V lost 7 bases, J lost 3 bases, and 5 bases stayed unmatched. This CDR3 spans 15 amino acids. Profiled with immunoSEQ multiplex PCR; TCRdb holds only in-frame clones, not every one. This sample has tens of thousands of clones, with 80% to 95% found just once. The sequence was obtained from a human donor in good health. The sample comprised T cells isolated from PBMCs. V is TRBV2 and J is TRBJ2-3, with 12 positions matching TRBD2. The CDR3 bases are TGTGCCAGCAATGGACTAGCGGGGTTTACAGATACGCAGTATTTT. It translates to CASNGLAGFTDTQYF.